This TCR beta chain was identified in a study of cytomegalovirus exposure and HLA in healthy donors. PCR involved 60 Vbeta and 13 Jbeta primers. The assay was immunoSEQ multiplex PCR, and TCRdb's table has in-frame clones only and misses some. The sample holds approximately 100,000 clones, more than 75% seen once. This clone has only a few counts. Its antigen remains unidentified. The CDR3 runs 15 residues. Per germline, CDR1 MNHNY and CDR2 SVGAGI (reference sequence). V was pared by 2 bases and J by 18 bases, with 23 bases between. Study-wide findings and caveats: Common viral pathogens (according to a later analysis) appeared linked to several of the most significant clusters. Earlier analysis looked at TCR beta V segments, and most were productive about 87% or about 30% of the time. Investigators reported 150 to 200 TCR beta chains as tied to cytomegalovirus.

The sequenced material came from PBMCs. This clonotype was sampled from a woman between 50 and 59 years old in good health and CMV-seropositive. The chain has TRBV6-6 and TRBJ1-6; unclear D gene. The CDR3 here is CASSYIGFEGGSPHF. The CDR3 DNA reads TGTGCCAGCAGTTACATAGGTTTCGAGGGTGGATCCCCCCACTTT.